The sample holds many counts of the clone carrying this T cell receptor beta chain. The record originates from a study of T cells after yellow fever vaccination. Study background: The SMART-Seq v4 Ultra Low Input method served to prepare the low-cell-number fractions.

CDR1 is MDHEN and CDR2 is SYDVKM in the germline V gene. V dropped 1 base and J dropped 0 bases, with 13 bases sitting between them. The CDR3 length is 18 residues. The 5'RACE template-switching step produced TCR cDNA and added a universal primer site and UMIs. TCRdb re-called the 5' RACE reads with MiXCR, one entry per CDR3 protein. The repertoire holds approximately 610,000 distinct CDR3 sequences, with roughly 17% as singletons. V usage is TRBV28 and J usage is TRBJ1-6; D is undetermined. The source is a man in his late teens or twenties who received the YFV17D yellow fever vaccine. Sequenced material: PBMCs, taken more than 4 days after the first yellow fever vaccination. The CDR3 protein is CASSLSRFLSSYNSPLHF. The CDR3 DNA reads as TGTGCCAGCAGTTTATCCCGGTTTCTGAGCTCCTATAATTCACCCCTCCACTTT. Full variable domain (remainder filled in from reference TRBV28 and TRBJ1-6): DVKVTQSSRYLVKRTGEKVFLECVQDMDHENMFWYRQDPGLGLRLIYFSYDVKMKEKGDIPEGYSVSREKKERFSLILESASTNQTSMYLCASSLSRFLSSYNSPLHFGNGTRLTVT.